These 3 T cell receptor beta chains were sequenced from one sample in a study of PD-L1 blockade in urothelial cancer. Stated time point: pretreatment peripheral blood. Some clones are missing from TCRdb's copy, which holds only in-frame ones; the method was immunoSEQ multiplex PCR. The sample records 87,000 or so clones, 84% being singletons. Sequenced material: PBMCs, taken around atezolizumab (anti-PD-L1) treatment. Every receptor here comes from a man in his 60s with urothelial cancer.

The chain is built from TRBV2 and TRBJ2-7; D call uncertain. Germline-derived CDR1 and CDR2 are SNHLY and FYNNEI. This CDR3 contains 13 residues. Trimming took 7 bases from V and 3 from J, leaving 13 bases between them. Written as DNA, the CDR3 is TGTGCCAGCATCGATGACCGACTCTACGAGCAGTACTTC. Its protein is CASIDDRLYEQYF.

The CDR3 loop reads CASSVERSSYEQYF. In DNA form, the CDR3 reads TGTGCCAGCAGTGTCGAGCGGAGCTCCTACGAGCAGTACTTC. The chain carries TRBV2 and TRBJ2-7; D is perhaps TRBD2 (5 bases). Germline CDR1 reads SNHLY; CDR2 reads FYNNEI. This CDR3 has 14 residues. Trimming shortened V by 4 bases and J by 0 bases, and 10 bases separated the two germline ends.

The genes are TRBV5-1 and TRBJ1-1; no clear D gene. This CDR3 has 14 amino acids. V was cut by 1 base and J by 0 bases, with 7 bases left in between. Germline V gene sequence: CDR1 SGHRS, CDR2 YFSETQ. The CDR3 bases are TGCGCCAGCAGCTTGTACAGCATGAACACTGAAGCTTTCTTT. Translating it yields CASSLYSMNTEAFF.